This T cell receptor beta chain was documented in a study of CD8 T cells in Susac syndrome. It was with random hexamers that about 0.45 to 1 ug RNA was reverse transcribed. By means of immunoSEQ multiplex PCR, TCR beta CDR3 spanning 54 Vbeta and 13 Jbeta underwent amplification. TCRdb reanalysed the immunoSEQ multiplex PCR reads using MiXCR and keeps one entry per CDR3 protein. Among tens of thousands of distinct CDR3 sequences listed, about 93% were seen once. The authors carried out high-throughput sequencing of TCR beta. They applied it to CD8+ and CD4+ T cells obtained from blood. Controls were drawn from healthy donors and were matched for age and sex. Negative isolation was used for CD8+ and CD4+ T cells, and FACS enrichment was applied to TEMRA cells. The CDR3 length is 15 residues. V lost 1 base and J lost 9, with 13 bases in between. The germline CDR1 and CDR2 sequences are MGHRA and YSYEKL.

This clonotype was sampled from a human donor in good health. The sample consisted of CD8+ T cells from PBMCs. The V call is TRBV4-1, the J call TRBJ1-6; D unclear. CDR3 loop: CASSQVSEGGSPLHF. CDR3 nucleotide sequence: TGCGCCAGCAGCCAAGTTAGCGAGGGAGGTTCACCCCTCCACTTT.